Shown below are 18 T cell receptor beta chains from a single sample sequenced in a study of shared clonotypes between healthy human individuals. The data were produced by immunoSEQ multiplex PCR, yet TCRdb's version contains in-frame clones alone and is incomplete. The sample carries hundreds of thousands of clones, approximately 79% recorded once. The specimen sequenced was memory CD4+ T cells sorted from blood. Regarding subset: CD45RA-negative fraction. Receptor source: a woman younger than 45 in good health.

The genes are TRBV27 and TRBJ1-1; TRBD1 is a possible D gene (6 bases). This CDR3 has 14 residues. The germline CDR1 and CDR2 sequences are MNHEY and SMNVEV (reference sequence). V was shortened by 6 bases and J by 6 bases, with 17 bases between the two germline ends. CDR3 loop: CASSRIGGAAEAFF. The CDR3 DNA reads as TGTGCCAGCAGCCGGATAGGGGGAGCCGCTGAAGCTTTCTTT.

This clone was recorded once. This chain uses TRBV11-2 with TRBJ2-7, with a weak D call TRBD1 (6 bases). Per germline, CDR1 SGHAT and CDR2 FQNNGV. The CDR3 sequence is 16 residues long. V gave up 1 base and J gave up 5 bases, with 18 bases separating them. The CDR3 here is CASSLGVTRGINEQYF. DNA of the CDR3: TGTGCCAGCAGCTTAGGTGTCACCAGGGGTATCAACGAGCAGTACTTC. Together with reference TRBV11-2 and TRBJ2-7, the CDR3 gives the full variable domain: EAGVAQSPRYKIIEKRQSVAFWCNPISGHATLYWYQQILGQGPKLLIQFQNNGVVDDSQLPKDRFSAERLKGVDSTLKIQPAKLEDSAVYLCASSLGVTRGINEQYFGPGTRLTVT.

The genes are TRBV2 and TRBJ2-7, with D perhaps TRBD1 (6 bases). CDR3 length: 13 residues. Germline V gives CDR1 SNHLY, CDR2 FYNNEI. The V gene lost 9 bases and the J gene lost 6 bases, with 18 bases spanning the gap. DNA for the CDR3: TGTGCCAGGGGACGGGACAAGGAGTCCGAGCAGTACTTC. Protein product: CARGRDKESEQYF.

Note on this clone: Other DNA sequences in the same sample also yield this CDR3. The gene calls are TRBV20-1 and TRBJ2-7; unclear D gene. In germline, CDR1 is DFQATT, CDR2 SNEGSKA (reference sequence). V was cut by 2 bases and J by 1 base, with 3 bases left in between. This CDR3 is 11 amino acids long. The CDR3 spells CSARPSYEQYF. The CDR3 DNA sequence: TGCAGTGCTAGACCGTCCTACGAGCAGTACTTC.

The CDR3, as DNA: TGTGCCAGCAGCTTAGTGGGTAGCGGGAGGGCTGGTAATGAGCAGTTCTTC. Translated, it gives CASSLVGSGRAGNEQFF. The chain links TRBV11-2 to TRBJ2-1; 11 bases match TRBD2. This CDR3 contains 17 residues. Germline V CDR1 and CDR2: SGHAT, FQNNGV. The ends lost 1 base at V and 7 bases at J; junction bases unmatched: 9.

Note on this clone: Other DNA sequences within the sample encode an identical CDR3. The chain has TRBV18 and TRBJ1-1, with no clear D. The CDR3 has 13 amino acids. Germline CDR1 KGHSH, CDR2 LQKENI. The V gene lost 6 bases and the J gene lost 1 base, with 9 bases spanning the gap. The chain's CDR3 is CASSLDRNTEAFF. CDR3 coding DNA: TGTGCCAGCTCCCTAGATAGGAACACTGAAGCTTTCTTT.

This clone showed up many times. The rearrangement links TRBV10-3 to TRBJ2-1; D possibly corresponds to TRBD1 (5 bases). V lost 2 bases and J 2 bases, leaving 7 bases between the germline ends. The germline gives CDR1 ENHRY, CDR2 SYGVKD. The CDR3 contains 14 residues. CDR3: CAISEIGAYNEQFF. In DNA, the CDR3 is TGTGCCATCAGTGAGATAGGGGCCTACAATGAGCAGTTCTTC.

The V gene is TRBV19, the J gene TRBJ2-7; D remains unclear. Germline-derived CDR1 and CDR2 are LNHDA and SQIVND (reference sequence). Trimming shortened V by 5 bases and J by 5 bases, and 13 bases separated the two germline ends. There are 13 residues in the CDR3. This CDR3 reads CASSPWSLDEQYF. DNA for the CDR3: TGTGCCAGTAGTCCCTGGTCCCTTGACGAGCAGTACTTC.

V and J are TRBV18 and TRBJ1-5; D is possibly TRBD1 (5 bases). V shed 4 bases and J shed 4 bases, with 11 bases lying between them. This CDR3 region has 14 residues. Germline CDR1 is KGHSH and CDR2 is LQKENI. CDR3 sequence reads: CASSQGRKNQPQHF. CDR3 DNA: TGTGCCAGCTCACAGGGGAGGAAAAATCAGCCCCAGCATTTT. Using reference TRBV18 and TRBJ1-5 for the parts outside the CDR3, the full variable domain is NAGVMQNPRHLVRRRGQEARLRCSPMKGHSHVYWYRQLPEEGLKFMVYLQKENIIDESGMPKERFSAEFPKEGPSILRIQQVVRGDSAAYFCASSQGRKNQPQHFGDGTRLSIL.

V and J are TRBV9 and TRBJ2-2, with 8 bases aligning to TRBD2. Germline loops: CDR1 SGDLS, CDR2 YYNGEE. After removal of 0 bases from V and 2 bases from J, the junction contained 6 bases not matched to a gene. The CDR3 has 17 amino acids. CDR3 loop: CASSVGLREVNTGELFF. CDR3 bases: TGTGCCAGCAGCGTAGGGTTGCGGGAGGTAAACACCGGGGAGCTGTTTTTT.

Only a few counts were recorded for this clone. The chain carries TRBV4-1 and TRBJ2-2, with 12 bases that match TRBD2. With 2 bases clipped from V and 6 bases from J, the junction kept 7 bases outside the gene matches. Germline V gives CDR1 MGHRA, CDR2 YSYEKL. The CDR3 is made up of 17 amino acids. Here the CDR3 reads CASSQRLAGVLAGELFF. The CDR3 DNA reads TGCGCCAGCAGCCAACGACTAGCGGGAGTGTTGGCCGGGGAGCTGTTTTTT.

The rearrangement links TRBV18 to TRBJ2-7; TRBD2 agrees at 11 bases. With 3 bases clipped from V and 5 bases from J, the junction kept 18 bases outside the gene matches. Germline V gives CDR1 KGHSH, CDR2 LQKENI. This CDR3 has 19 amino acids. CDR3 amino acids: CASSPRTGDVLLAGDEQYF. CDR3 DNA: TGTGCCAGCTCACCGAGGACAGGGGACGTACTACTAGCGGGAGACGAGCAGTACTTC.

The chain links TRBV27 to TRBJ2-3; 9 bases fit TRBD2. Germline V CDR1 and CDR2: MNHEY, SMNVEV (reference sequence). The CDR3 is made up of 14 amino acids. The V and J ends lost 6 bases and 2 bases, in that order; junction bases with no gene match: 3. The CDR3 nucleotides read TGTGCCAGCAGGGCTAGCGGGGTCACAGATACGCAGTATTTT. This translates into CASRASGVTDTQYF.

The chain carries TRBV2 and TRBJ1-5; 8 nucleotides agree with TRBD1. Per the germline V gene, CDR1 is SNHLY and CDR2 is FYNNEI. The CDR3 contains 17 residues. The junction had 11 bases not matched to a gene; V was cut back by 4 bases and J by 3 bases. CDR3 region: CASSGLQGGRFNQPQHF. The CDR3 nucleotides read TGTGCCAGCAGTGGACTACAGGGGGGGCGATTCAATCAGCCCCAGCATTTT.

Note on this clone: One end of the junction varies from germline; a read error may be responsible. The V gene is TRBV5-4, the J gene TRBJ2-1, with 12 bases lining up with TRBD2. The CDR3 sequence is 16 residues long. Germline V gene data show CDR1 as SGHNT and CDR2 as YYREEE (reference sequence). The CDR3 bases are TGCGCCAGCAGCCAAGCTACTAGCGGGAGGTTAAATGAGCAGTTCTTC. Translated, it gives CASSQATSGRLNEQFF. Combining the CDR3 with reference TRBV5-4 and TRBJ2-1 gives the whole variable domain ETGVTQSPTHLIKTRGQQVTLRCSSQSGHNTVSWYQQALGQGPQFIFQYYREEENGRGNFPPRFSGLQFPNYSSELNVNALELDDSALYLCASSQATSGRLNEQFFGPGTRLTVL.

The gene calls are TRBV10-3 and TRBJ2-7; TRBD2 matches 7 bases. Germline V gives CDR1 ENHRY, CDR2 SYGVKD. The CDR3 totals 13 residues. Germline trimming cut 9 bases from V and 0 bases from J; bases unmatched to any gene: 5. The CDR3 sequence: CAIQIAGSYEQYF. The CDR3 DNA is TGTGCCATACAAATAGCGGGCTCCTACGAGCAGTACTTC.

The chain recombines TRBV7-6 with TRBJ1-1, with unresolved D. Trimming left V 6 bases short and J 8 bases short, with 13 bases between. CDR3 length: 12 residues. The germline CDR1 and CDR2 sequences are SGHVS and FNYEAQ. The CDR3 DNA follows: TGTGCCAGCAGTCTAACTCCGGGGGAAGCTTTCTTT. As protein: CASSLTPGEAFF.

The chain carries TRBV5-1 and TRBJ2-5; 12 nucleotides align to TRBD2. Losses at the gene ends were 6 bases for V and 4 bases for J; bases not matched to a gene: 4. CDR1 is SGHRS and CDR2 is YFSETQ in the germline V gene. The CDR3 length is 14 residues. The CDR3 DNA follows: TGCGCCAGCACTAGCGGGAGGGCCAGAGAGACCCAGTACTTC. Translating gives CASTSGRARETQYF.